This T cell receptor (beta chain) was sequenced in a study of blood T cell repertoires in COVID-19. The count of this clone is one. TCRdb keeps only in-frame clones here, not all; method: immunoSEQ multiplex PCR. The repertoire holds 150,000 to 200,000 clones, roughly 80% seen once, with about 8.3% in the top ten. What was sequenced was peripheral blood. This TCR was recovered from a man aged 55 to 69 with acute or convalescent COVID-19.

CDR3 nucleotide sequence: TGTGCCAGCAGGCTCCCCAGGGGTATGGACTATGGCTACACCTTC. This translates into CASRLPRGMDYGYTF. The genes are TRBV6-5 and TRBJ1-2; possibly TRBD1 for D (6 bases). Trimming removed 6 bases at V and 3 bases at J, with 17 bases between. CDR1 is MNHEY, CDR2 SVGAGI, per germline. This CDR3 region has 15 residues.